This TCR beta chain comes out of a study of regulatory T cells in long-lasting Graves disease. Time point described: persistent/refractory GD, antithyroid drugs over 5 years with positive TRAb. Preparation of the TCR library used RNA extracted from PBMCs. J gave up 8 bases and V 6 bases, and 7 bases lay outside the gene matches. This CDR3 spans 14 amino acids. Germline V CDR1 and CDR2: MNHNS, SASEGT. Investigators prepared the TCR beta libraries by applying iRepertoire HTBI primers and Arm-PCR of CDR3 regions. TCRdb processed the multiplex PCR reads anew with MiXCR; each CDR3 protein has one entry. The data hold a few hundred thousand distinct CDR3 sequences, with about 20% observed a single time.

J is TRBJ1-6 and V is TRBV6-1, with TRBD1 matching 7 bases. This TCR came from a female donor with Graves disease. This specimen consisted of peripheral blood mononuclear cells (PBMCs), obtained when the disease was refractory, from a patient treated with antithyroid drugs. The CDR3 loop is CASSSTGRDSPLHF. The DNA of the CDR3 is TGTGCCAGCAGCTCGACAGGGAGGGATTCACCCCTCCACTTT.